The 5 T cell receptor beta chains below all came from one sample that was sequenced in a study of T cell repertoires in cytomegalovirus infection. MiXCR was run by TCRdb on the reads, yielding one entry per CDR3 protein. The profile shows hundreds of thousands of distinct CDR3 sequences, about a sixth of them singletons. The material sequenced was PBMCs. The receptors were sampled from a human donor in good health (CMV status not recorded). Some clones in this sample may be carry-over from other donors' samples.

The rearrangement uses TRBV6-6 and TRBJ1-3; D is unresolved. The length of the CDR3 is 15 residues. Germline lookup yields CDR1 MNHNY and CDR2 SVGAGI (reference sequence). V was cut by 4 bases and J by 0 bases, with 10 bases left in between. CDR3 amino acids: CASSSMDYSGNTIYF. In DNA, the CDR3 is TGTGCCAGCAGTTCCATGGATTACTCTGGAAACACCATATATTTT.

This clonotype was seen only a few times. J is TRBJ1-1 and V is TRBV20-1; D is undetermined. Germline V gene lookup returns CDR1 DFQATT and CDR2 SNEGSKA (reference sequence). Deletions cut 6 bases from V and 0 bases from J, with 11 bases between. The CDR3 consists of 13 residues. The CDR3 loop reads CSAIPRLNTEAFF. In DNA, the CDR3 is TGCAGTGCCATACCCCGTTTGAACACTGAAGCTTTCTTT.

This clonotype was seen repeatedly, ten times or more. This chain uses TRBV7-2 with TRBJ2-3, with a possible D match to TRBD1 (5 bases). Germline V gene lookup returns CDR1 SGHTA and CDR2 FQGNSA. V lost 3 bases and J 5 bases, leaving 12 bases between the germline ends. The length of the CDR3 is 14 residues. CDR3: CASSFIVREDTQYF. The CDR3 coding sequence is TGTGCCAGCAGCTTTATTGTCAGGGAAGATACGCAGTATTTT.

Ten or more counts support this clonotype. The chain recombines TRBV7-2 with TRBJ1-6, with 10 bases aligning to TRBD1. Trimming took 4 bases from V and 9 from J; bases not matched to a gene: 12. Per germline, CDR1 SGHTA and CDR2 FQGNSA. This CDR3 comprises 17 residues. CDR3 residues: CASSSGQGIPIGSPLHF. Written as DNA, the CDR3 is TGTGCCAGCAGCTCGGGACAGGGGATCCCTATTGGTTCACCCCTCCACTTT. The full variable domain, in which reference TRBV7-2 and TRBJ1-6 provide the parts outside the CDR3, is GAGVSQSPSNKVTEKGKDVELRCDPISGHTALYWYRQSLGQGLEFLIYFQGNSAPDKSGLPSDRFSAERTGGSVSTLTIQRTQQEDSAVYLCASSSGQGIPIGSPLHFGNGTRLTVT.

This clonotype showed up many times. The chain carries TRBV27 and TRBJ1-1; perhaps TRBD1 as D (5 bases). Deletions cut 3 bases from V and 7 bases from J, with 12 bases between. The CDR3 loop spans 13 amino acids. CDR1 MNHEY and CDR2 SMNVEV come from the germline V gene (reference sequence). In DNA, the CDR3 is TGTGCCAGCAGTTTCGGCAGGGAAGGTGAAGCTTTCTTT. This gives the protein CASSFGREGEAFF.